One and the same sample provided the 27 T cell receptor beta chains below, sequenced in a study of T cells after yellow fever vaccination. MiXCR was run by TCRdb on the 5' RACE reads, yielding one entry per CDR3 protein. The table includes about 320,000 distinct CDR3 sequences, 3.5% to 4.5% detected once. The sample consisted of PBMCs, taken 15 days after the yellow fever booster vaccination. The receptors were sampled from a man aged 18 to 30 who received the YFV17D yellow fever vaccine.

This clonotype appeared many times. The chain is built from TRBV5-1 and TRBJ2-7; D may be TRBD2 (7 bases). The CDR3 loop spans 14 amino acids. Trimming left V 0 bases short and J 5 bases short, with 12 bases between. Germline CDR1 reads SGHRS; CDR2 reads YFSETQ. In DNA form, the CDR3 reads TGCGCCAGCAGCTTGGACGGGGGGCAGGACGAGCAGTACGTC. This gives the protein CASSLDGGQDEQYV.

This clonotype was counted many times. The CDR3 spells CSVSGSVYNEQFF. The CDR3 coding sequence is TGCAGTGTCAGTGGCTCGGTTTACAATGAGCAGTTCTTC. The chain couples TRBV20-1 to TRBJ2-1; D ambiguous. V lost 7 bases, J lost 4 bases, and 14 bases lay in between. Looked up from germline, CDR1 is DFQATT and CDR2 is SNEGSKA (reference sequence). The CDR3 is 13 amino acids.

The V gene is TRBV29-1, the J gene TRBJ2-1; the D gene could be TRBD1 or TRBD2 (7 bases each). Trimming pared 4 bases from V and 9 bases from J, leaving 16 bases between. Germline V gene sequence: CDR1 SQVTM, CDR2 ANQGSEA. The CDR3 consists of 13 residues. The CDR3, as DNA: TGCAGCGTTGCTGGCAGGGGGAGGGGTGAGCAGTTCTTC. Protein: CSVAGRGRGEQFF.

The chain is built from TRBV5-1 and TRBJ2-7; D is perhaps TRBD1 or TRBD2 (5 bases each). Between the trimmed V and J ends, which lost 4 bases and 1 base, there was a span of 15 bases. Looked up from germline, CDR1 is SGHRS and CDR2 is YFSETQ. CDR3 length: 15 residues. CDR3: CASSRRGENSYEQYF. Here the CDR3 DNA reads TGCGCCAGCAGCCGCCGGGGCGAGAATTCCTACGAGCAGTACTTC.

This clonotype was counted ten times or more. This chain uses TRBV20-1 with TRBJ2-1, with 9 bases identical to TRBD2. Germline trimming cut 1 base from V and 3 bases from J; bases unmatched to any gene: 1. The CDR3 totals 14 residues. CDR1 DFQATT and CDR2 SNEGSKA come from the germline V gene (reference sequence). CDR3 protein: CSARASGDYNEQFF. Here the CDR3 DNA reads TGCAGTGCTAGAGCTAGCGGGGACTACAATGAGCAGTTCTTC.

This clonotype was counted ten times or more. V usage is TRBV7-6 and J usage is TRBJ2-3; D not resolved. The CDR3 contains 16 residues. Trimming removed 2 bases at V and 0 bases at J, with 12 bases between. From germline, CDR1 is SGHVS and CDR2 FNYEAQ. CDR3 in amino acids: CASSLFPPDSTDTQYF. The CDR3, as DNA: TGTGCCAGCAGCTTATTTCCCCCAGATAGCACAGATACGCAGTATTTT.

This chain connects TRBV14 to TRBJ2-7, with D unclear. There are 14 residues in the CDR3. V dropped 0 bases and J dropped 4 bases, with 10 bases sitting between them. Germline CDR1 reads SGHDN; CDR2 reads FVKESK. CDR3 nucleotide sequence: TGTGCCAGCAGCCAAGACGGGTGGATTTACGAGCAGTACTTC. It yields the protein CASSQDGWIYEQYF.

The CDR3 DNA reads as TGCGCCAGCAGCCAAGCGGCAGTAATATCTCGGGGCGGGGAGCTGTTTTTT. Amino acids: CASSQAAVISRGGELFF. The chain joins TRBV4-3 to TRBJ2-2, with D perhaps TRBD2 (5 bases). CDR1 is LGHNA and CDR2 is YSLEER in the germline V gene. V shed 1 base and J shed 7 bases, with 19 bases lying between them. The CDR3 totals 17 residues.

This clonotype was observed at least ten times. The chain has TRBV29-1 and TRBJ1-2; 7 positions agree with TRBD1. CDR3 length equals 15 residues. J lost 0 bases, V lost 4 bases, and 8 bases had no gene match. The germline V gene has CDR1 SQVTM and CDR2 ANQGSEA. The CDR3 spells CSVGGGRGANYGYTF. The CDR3 DNA is TGCAGCGTTGGAGGGGGCCGGGGAGCTAACTATGGCTACACCTTC. Full variable domain (rest looked up from reference TRBV29-1 and TRBJ1-2): SAVISQKPSRDICQRGTSLTIQCQVDSQVTMMFWYRQQPGQSLTLIATANQGSEATYESGFVIDKFPISRPNLTFSTLTVSNMSPEDSSIYLCSVGGGRGANYGYTFGSGTRLTVV.

This clonotype was counted ten times or more. The chain links TRBV7-3 to TRBJ1-5; possibly TRBD1 for D (6 bases). CDR3 size: 13 residues. The germline V and J ends were trimmed by 5 bases and 7 bases, with 12 bases remaining between them. Germline V gene sequence: CDR1 SGHTA, CDR2 FQGTGA. CDR3 coding DNA: TGTGCCAGCAGCACAGGGCCCGGACAGCCCCAGCATTTT. It codes for CASSTGPGQPQHF.

This clonotype occurred a few times. In nucleotides, the CDR3 is TGCGCCAGCAGCTTGAACGGACAGGGGTTCTCAGAGACCCAGTACTTC. Amino acid sequence: CASSLNGQGFSETQYF. The chain combines TRBV5-1 with TRBJ2-5; 9 bases are a match to TRBD1. V dropped 1 base and J dropped 4; count of bases not matched to a gene: 8. The CDR3 is made up of 16 amino acids. Germline V CDR1 and CDR2: SGHRS, YFSETQ.

This clonotype came up a few times. V gene TRBV12-3 or TRBV12-4 combines with J gene TRBJ2-1, with no clear D. Trimming shortened V by 6 bases and J by 1 base, and 10 bases separated the two germline ends. CDR3 length: 14 amino acids. This CDR3 reads CASRLLGSYNEQFF. The CDR3 DNA is TGTGCCAGCAGGTTACTTGGTTCCTACAATGAGCAGTTCTTC.

This clonotype turned up a few times. This chain uses TRBV7-4 with TRBJ1-4; 9 bases map to TRBD1. In germline, CDR1 is SGHVT, CDR2 SQSDAQ. The CDR3 has 16 amino acids. V shed 7 bases, J shed 3 bases, and the junction held 9 bases outside the gene matches. The CDR3 here is CASNVRDRAANEKLFF. For the CDR3, the DNA is TGTGCCAGCAACGTAAGGGACAGGGCAGCTAATGAAAAACTGTTTTTT.

This clonotype was detected many times. This chain uses TRBV7-9 with TRBJ2-3; 8 bases match TRBD2. The CDR3 spans 16 residues. V dropped 2 bases and J dropped 2; count of bases not matched to a gene: 6. CDR1 SEHNR and CDR2 FQNEAQ come from the germline V gene (reference sequence). The chain's CDR3 is CASSLPRGEDTDTQYF. CDR3 DNA: TGTGCCAGCAGCTTACCGCGGGGGGAGGACACAGATACGCAGTATTTT.

The sample holds many counts of this clonotype. The chain joins TRBV9 to TRBJ2-1; no firm D call. Trimming cost V 4 bases and J 2 bases, with 13 bases left between them. The CDR3 is made up of 15 amino acids. CDR1 is SGDLS, CDR2 YYNGEE, per germline. CDR3: CASSIDGLPYNEQFF. For the CDR3, the DNA is TGTGCCAGCAGCATAGACGGCCTTCCCTACAATGAGCAGTTCTTC. Drawing the rest from reference TRBV9 and TRBJ2-1, the complete variable domain is DSGVTQTPKHLITATGQRVTLRCSPRSGDLSVYWYQQSLDQGLQFLIQYYNGEERAKGNILERFSAQQFPDLHSELNLSSLELGDSALYFCASSIDGLPYNEQFFGPGTRLTVL.

This clonotype was seen a handful of times. The chain uses TRBV27 and TRBJ1-2, with 10 bases matching TRBD1. Trimming removed 5 bases from V and 7 bases from J; junction bases left unmatched: 4. The CDR3 loop spans 13 amino acids. Germline-derived CDR1 and CDR2 are MNHEY and SMNVEV (reference sequence). CDR3 residues: CASSMTGGIGYTF. CDR3 in DNA: TGTGCCAGCAGTATGACAGGGGGCATTGGCTACACCTTC.

The table lists this clonotype with a few counts. The CDR3 sequence: CASSVAEQYF. DNA of the CDR3: TGCGCCAGCAGTGTAGCCGAGCAGTACTTC. The V and J genes are TRBV10-1 and TRBJ2-7; no firm D call. The V end was cut by 4 bases, the J end by 6 bases, with 4 bases between. The CDR3 covers 10 residues. Per the germline V gene, CDR1 is WNHNN and CDR2 is SYGVQD (reference sequence).

This clonotype was picked up many times. This chain connects TRBV11-2 to TRBJ2-1; 7 bases are a match to TRBD2. CDR1 is SGHAT, CDR2 FQNNGV, per germline. The V and J ends lost 1 base and 6 bases, in that order; junction bases with no gene match: 6. The CDR3 is made up of 15 amino acids. The CDR3 sequence: CASSLVLANANEQFF. CDR3 in DNA: TGTGCCAGCAGCTTAGTACTAGCGAACGCCAATGAGCAGTTCTTC.

This clonotype was recorded many times. The chain joins TRBV29-1 to TRBJ1-4; D may be TRBD1 (6 bases). Germline CDR1 is SQVTM and CDR2 is ANQGSEA. This CDR3 is built from 12 residues. V was pared by 7 bases and J by 0 bases, with 6 bases between. CDR3 protein: CSAGATNEKLFF. The CDR3 region has the DNA TGCAGCGCAGGGGCAACTAATGAAAAACTGTTTTTT.

The chain uses TRBV7-2 and TRBJ2-4; 7 nucleotides agree with TRBD2. The CDR3 runs 13 residues. The germline V gene has CDR1 SGHTA and CDR2 FQGNSA. Trimming cost V 3 bases and J 10 bases; bases outside gene matches: 6. CDR3 in amino acids: CASSLSGTTIQYF. The CDR3 nucleotides read TGTGCCAGCAGCTTGTCCGGGACTACAATTCAGTACTTC.

This clonotype was counted many times. The chain joins TRBV5-1 to TRBJ2-1; 7 bases fit TRBD1. CDR3 length: 16 residues. The V gene's germline CDR1 is SGHRS and CDR2 YFSETQ. V shed 4 bases and J 0 bases; nucleotides not matched to a gene: 7. The CDR3 sequence: CASSRGSGGSYNEQFF. CDR3 nucleotides: TGCGCCAGCAGCCGCGGGTCAGGGGGCTCCTACAATGAGCAGTTCTTC. The entire variable domain, with the rest obtained from reference TRBV5-1 and TRBJ2-1, is as follows: KAGVTQTPRYLIKTRGQQVTLSCSPISGHRSVSWYQQTPGQGLQFLFEYFSETQRNKGNFPGRFSGRQFSNSRSEMNVSTLELGDSALYLCASSRGSGGSYNEQFFGPGTRLTVL.

The chain links TRBV4-1 to TRBJ1-5; the match to TRBD1 covers 7 bases. Germline CDR1 MGHRA, CDR2 YSYEKL. Losses at the gene ends were 4 bases for V and 0 bases for J; bases not matched to a gene: 3. The CDR3 is made up of 15 amino acids. This CDR3 is CASSPRGNSNQPQHF. The CDR3 bases are TGCGCCAGCAGCCCCAGGGGGAATAGCAATCAGCCCCAGCATTTT.

This clonotype was observed many times. CDR3 region: CASSYPGYKGYTF. The DNA for the CDR3 is TGTGCCAGCAGTTACCCAGGGTATAAGGGCTACACCTTC. The chain couples TRBV6-5 to TRBJ1-2, with D tentatively TRBD1 (5 bases). Looked up from germline, CDR1 is MNHEY and CDR2 is SVGAGI. This CDR3 is 13 amino acids long. V lost 2 bases, J lost 8 bases, and 12 bases lay in between.

This clonotype occurred many times. The genes are TRBV9 and TRBJ2-3, with D possibly TRBD2 on 6 matching bases. CDR3 length: 16 amino acids. Trimming stripped 3 bases from V and 0 bases from J, with 14 bases between. Germline V gene sequence: CDR1 SGDLS, CDR2 YYNGEE. This chain's CDR3 is CASSDPRGSSTDTQYF. The CDR3 DNA reads as TGTGCCAGCAGCGACCCTCGGGGGTCGAGCACAGATACGCAGTATTTT.

This clonotype occurred many times. The chain is built from TRBV7-9 and TRBJ1-1, with D unresolved. Germline V gives CDR1 SEHNR, CDR2 FQNEAQ (reference sequence). V shed 1 base and J shed 4 bases, with 13 bases lying between them. This CDR3 spans 15 amino acids. The CDR3 reads CASSLGVGGTTEAFF. CDR3 DNA: TGTGCCAGCAGCTTAGGGGTGGGCGGAACCACTGAAGCTTTCTTT.

At least ten counts were recorded for this clonotype. The V gene is TRBV7-9, the J gene TRBJ1-5; D is possibly TRBD1 (5 bases). The V gene's germline CDR1 is SEHNR and CDR2 FQNEAQ (reference sequence). V lost 0 bases to trimming and J lost 6 bases, with 12 bases between them. The CDR3 length is 15 residues. This chain's CDR3 is CASSLASVGGQPQHF. The CDR3 bases are TGTGCCAGCAGCTTAGCGTCCGTTGGGGGTCAGCCCCAGCATTTT.

This clonotype occurred many times. The chain employs TRBV6-5 and TRBJ2-1; possible D gene TRBD2, 6 bases. Germline values: CDR1 MNHEY, CDR2 SVGAGI. Trimming shortened V by 4 bases and J by 9 bases, and 7 bases separated the two germline ends. This CDR3 spans 11 amino acids. The CDR3, as DNA: TGTGCCAGCAGTTTGGGGGGTGAGCAGTTCTTC. Its translation: CASSLGGEQFF.